This entry lists 27 T cell receptor beta chains sequenced from one sample in a study of blood T cells in healthy people across ages. Next came a second PCR, run for about 6 to 11 cycles, which used a sample-barcoded 5' primer along with a J-beta primer mix. TCRdb used MiXCR to reprocess the 5' RACE reads, holding one entry per CDR3 protein. This table holds some 1.6 million distinct CDR3 sequences, about 35% found once. Sequenced sample: blood. The source of these receptors is a woman in her twenties or thirties in good health.

This chain joins TRBV29-1 and TRBJ1-1; the D is unclear. V lost 0 bases to trimming and J lost 5 bases, with 10 bases between them. The CDR3 is 13 residues long. Germline CDR1 is SQVTM and CDR2 is ANQGSEA. The CDR3 loop reads CSVEEVRGTEAFF. In nucleotides, the CDR3 is TGCAGCGTTGAAGAGGTCCGAGGGACTGAAGCTTTCTTT.

This clonotype occurred a few times. This chain joins TRBV7-3 and TRBJ2-3; 8 positions agree with TRBD2. This CDR3 spans 16 amino acids. Germline V gene lookup returns CDR1 SGHTA and CDR2 FQGTGA. Trimming at V came to 4 bases and at J to 2 bases, leaving 8 bases not matched to a gene. This CDR3 reads CASSSRGSGATDTQYF. The CDR3 DNA is TGTGCCAGCAGCTCTAGAGGTAGCGGGGCCACAGATACGCAGTATTTT.

The chain employs TRBV12-3 or TRBV12-4 and TRBJ2-3; D remains ambiguous. Trimming pared 3 bases from V and 5 bases from J, leaving 12 bases between. The CDR3 loop spans 14 amino acids. CDR3 amino acids: CASSFGVNGDTQYF. The CDR3 DNA follows: TGTGCCAGCAGTTTTGGAGTAAATGGAGATACGCAGTATTTT.

This clonotype was observed many times. V usage is TRBV10-3 and J usage is TRBJ2-7, with no clear D. Germline loops: CDR1 ENHRY, CDR2 SYGVKD. The V end lost 3 bases, the J end lost 6 bases, and 6 bases lay between the germline ends. The CDR3 sequence is 11 residues long. DNA of the CDR3: TGTGCCATCAGTGACGGCGGCGAGCAGTACTTC. Its protein product is CAISDGGEQYF.

This clonotype has only a few counts. V gene TRBV6-1 combines with J gene TRBJ2-1; D uncertain. From germline, CDR1 is MNHNS and CDR2 SASEGT. This CDR3 is 11 amino acids long. Trimming shortened V by 3 bases and J by 8 bases, and 5 bases separated the two germline ends. CDR3 in amino acids: CASSEVYEQFF. As DNA, the CDR3 is TGTGCCAGCAGTGAGGTCTATGAGCAGTTCTTC.

The genes are TRBV6-2 or TRBV6-3 and TRBJ1-5, with TRBD1 as a possible D gene (6 bases). Germline V gene lookup returns CDR1 MNHEY and CDR2 SVGEGT. The V end lost 5 bases, the J end lost 0 bases, and 20 bases lay between the germline ends. CDR3 length equals 18 residues. This CDR3 is CASSPGQIFSYSNQPQHF. For the CDR3, the DNA is TGTGCCAGCAGTCCCGGACAGATATTCTCATATAGCAATCAGCCCCAGCATTTT.

This clonotype turned up a few times. This CDR3 is CASSLEYSTSYNEQFF. DNA of the CDR3: TGTGCCAGCAGCTTAGAGTACTCTACATCCTACAATGAGCAGTTCTTC. The J gene is TRBJ2-1, the V gene TRBV11-2; no clear D. CDR1 is SGHAT, CDR2 FQNNGV, per germline. V lost 0 bases to trimming and J lost 1 base, with 10 bases between them. This CDR3 is 16 amino acids long. Full variable domain (rest looked up from reference TRBV11-2 and TRBJ2-1): EAGVAQSPRYKIIEKRQSVAFWCNPISGHATLYWYQQILGQGPKLLIQFQNNGVVDDSQLPKDRFSAERLKGVDSTLKIQPAKLEDSAVYLCASSLEYSTSYNEQFFGPGTRLTVL.

This clonotype came up a few times. The chain couples TRBV7-3 to TRBJ2-2; possibly TRBD1 for D (5 bases). The CDR3 length is 16 residues. The V end was cut by 2 bases, the J end by 0 bases, with 10 bases between. Germline CDR1 reads SGHTA; CDR2 reads FQGTGA. The CDR3 is CASSLQGPANTGELFF. CDR3 nucleotide sequence: TGTGCCAGCAGCTTACAGGGCCCTGCGAACACCGGGGAGCTGTTTTTT.

This clonotype occurred a few times. This chain connects TRBV28 to TRBJ2-5; TRBD2 agrees at 10 bases. Germline values: CDR1 MDHEN, CDR2 SYDVKM. Trimming cost V 7 bases and J 4 bases; bases outside gene matches: 9. This CDR3 is 15 amino acids long. The CDR3 nucleotides read TGTGCCAGCACGCTAGCGGGAGCCGGGGGAGAGACCCAGTACTTC. It codes for CASTLAGAGGETQYF.

There are a few counts of this clonotype. J is TRBJ1-2 and V is TRBV20-1, with D possibly TRBD1 on 5 matching bases. The CDR3 totals 19 residues. Trimming pared 0 bases from V and 0 bases from J, leaving 23 bases between. Germline values: CDR1 DFQATT, CDR2 SNEGSKA (reference sequence). As DNA, the CDR3 is TGCAGTGCTAGAGATAGGCAATCAGGGAACTCACTAGCTAACTATGGCTACACCTTC. Its protein is CSARDRQSGNSLANYGYTF.

The rearrangement joins TRBV6-1 to TRBJ2-1; TRBD2 aligns across 7 bases. The trim removed 2 bases at V and 1 base at J, leaving 14 bases unmatched. The length of the CDR3 is 19 residues. Germline V CDR1 and CDR2: MNHNS, SASEGT. This CDR3 reads CASSELVKLSGDSYNEQFF. CDR3 nucleotide sequence: TGTGCCAGCAGTGAATTAGTAAAGTTAAGCGGGGATTCCTACAATGAGCAGTTCTTC.

A few counts support this clonotype. The J gene is TRBJ2-1, the V gene TRBV20-1; either TRBD1 or TRBD2 may supply D (5 bases each). V lost 0 bases to trimming and J lost 9 bases, with 12 bases between them. Germline CDR1 DFQATT, CDR2 SNEGSKA (reference sequence). This CDR3 spans 13 amino acids. In DNA, the CDR3 is TGCAGTGCTAGAGATGGGAGTAGGGGTGAGCAGTTCTTC. The encoded protein is CSARDGSRGEQFF.

The chain has TRBV4-2 and TRBJ2-3; 7 nucleotides align to TRBD2. Germline V lookup: CDR1 LGHNA, CDR2 YNFKEQ. This CDR3 has 15 amino acids. With 4 bases clipped from V and 1 base from J, the junction kept 5 bases outside the gene matches. The CDR3 coding sequence is TGTGCCAGCAGCCTACGGGGGGAGGGCACAGATACGCAGTATTTT. Amino acids: CASSLRGEGTDTQYF.

This chain connects TRBV7-8 to TRBJ2-5; TRBD2 aligns across 11 bases. CDR1 is SGHVS and CDR2 is FQNEAQ in the germline V gene. The CDR3 totals 16 residues. Trimming cost V 5 bases and J 3 bases; bases outside gene matches: 8. This chain's CDR3 is CASSALTSGMKETQYF. The CDR3 DNA is TGTGCCAGCAGCGCCCTGACTAGCGGGATGAAAGAGACCCAGTACTTC.

The rearrangement links TRBV7-2 to TRBJ2-5; D unclear. Germline lookup yields CDR1 SGHTA and CDR2 FQGNSA. Trimming shortened V by 6 bases and J by 2 bases, and 10 bases separated the two germline ends. The CDR3 sequence is 13 residues long. Here the CDR3 DNA reads TGTGCCAGCAGGGCCCCCACTCAAGAGACCCAGTACTTC. Its protein is CASRAPTQETQYF.

The chain uses TRBV2 and TRBJ2-6; D is undetermined. CDR1 SNHLY and CDR2 FYNNEI come from the germline V gene. V lost 5 bases to trimming and J lost 0 bases, with 11 bases between them. The CDR3 loop spans 16 amino acids. CDR3 residues: CASSNDGFSGANVLTF. The CDR3 DNA sequence: TGTGCCAGCAGTAACGACGGGTTCTCTGGGGCCAACGTCCTGACTTTC.

A few counts support this clonotype. This chain uses TRBV11-2 with TRBJ2-5, with 11 positions matching TRBD2. J lost 4 bases, V lost 1 base, and 11 bases had no gene match. The CDR3 spans 18 residues. CDR1 SGHAT and CDR2 FQNNGV come from the germline V gene. CDR3 in amino acids: CASSLALVTSGSRETQYF. The CDR3 coding sequence is TGTGCCAGCAGCTTAGCATTGGTTACTAGCGGGAGTCGAGAGACCCAGTACTTC. The full variable domain, rest sourced from reference TRBV11-2 and TRBJ2-5, is EAGVAQSPRYKIIEKRQSVAFWCNPISGHATLYWYQQILGQGPKLLIQFQNNGVVDDSQLPKDRFSAERLKGVDSTLKIQPAKLEDSAVYLCASSLALVTSGSRETQYFGPGTRLLVL.

This clonotype showed up just a few times. V is TRBV7-9 and J is TRBJ2-1, with D possibly being TRBD1 (5 bases). CDR1 is SEHNR and CDR2 is FQNEAQ in the germline V gene (reference sequence). This CDR3 comprises 14 residues. V was shortened by 9 bases and J by 6 bases, with 18 bases between the two germline ends. CDR3 nucleotide sequence: TGTGCCAGTACTTTGGCAGGGTTGGTCAATGAGCAGTTCTTC. It translates to CASTLAGLVNEQFF.

This clonotype was seen just once. This chain links TRBV28 with TRBJ2-5, with 7 nucleotides matching TRBD2. Germline loops: CDR1 MDHEN, CDR2 SYDVKM. CDR3 size: 12 residues. V trimming: 3 bases; J trimming: 13 bases; junction bases outside the gene matches: 8. The CDR3 loop reads CASSLPGLPGYF. As DNA, the CDR3 is TGTGCCAGCAGTTTGCCGGGACTACCTGGGTACTTC.

The chain couples TRBV2 to TRBJ1-1; D not certain. Trimming pared 7 bases from V and 4 bases from J, leaving 16 bases between. The CDR3 is 14 amino acids. Germline assignment: CDR1 SNHLY and CDR2 FYNNEI. The CDR3 protein is CASITDMKGTEAFF. The CDR3 DNA reads as TGTGCCAGCATTACAGACATGAAGGGCACTGAAGCTTTCTTT.

The genes are TRBV5-6 and TRBJ2-7, with D uncertain. Germline V gene data show CDR1 as SGHDT and CDR2 as YYEEEE. The CDR3 has 14 residues. Trimming took off 4 bases at V and 2 bases at J, with 13 bases between the two ends. This chain's CDR3 is CASSPSMVPYEQYF. The DNA of the CDR3 is TGTGCCAGCAGCCCTTCTATGGTCCCCTACGAGCAGTACTTC.

The CDR3 nucleotides read TGTGCCACCAGTAAGGGGACCACCGGGGAGCTGTTTTTT. Translating it yields CATSKGTTGELFF. The rearrangement joins TRBV24-1 to TRBJ2-2; D is tentatively TRBD1 or TRBD2 (5 bases each). This CDR3 has 13 amino acids. V dropped 6 bases and J dropped 4 bases, with 8 bases sitting between them. Germline V gene data show CDR1 as KGHDR and CDR2 as SFDVKD.

The chain uses TRBV27 and TRBJ2-7, with TRBD1 identical over 7 bases. Germline V gene lookup returns CDR1 MNHEY and CDR2 SMNVEV (reference sequence). The CDR3 is 15 amino acids. V lost 0 bases, J lost 6 bases, and 8 bases stayed unmatched. The CDR3 DNA reads as TGTGCCAGCAGTTTATCGTCGGGCAGGGGGACCGAGCAGTACTTC. This encodes CASSLSSGRGTEQYF.

The chain joins TRBV25-1 to TRBJ1-2; D gene uncertain. The CDR3 totals 14 residues. The germline CDR1 and CDR2 sequences are MGHDK and SYGVNS. V lost 10 bases and J lost 7, with 22 bases in between. CDR3 in DNA: TGTGCCATCCAGAAGAGGATACGGGGAGGTGGCTACACCTTC. Its translation: CAIQKRIRGGGYTF.

V and J are TRBV20-1 and TRBJ1-1, with D unclear. The CDR3 spans 14 residues. V shed 5 bases and J shed 5 bases, with 18 bases lying between them. Germline assignment: CDR1 DFQATT and CDR2 SNEGSKA (reference sequence). In nucleotides, the CDR3 is TGCAGTGCTGCGAAGGTAGGCATCATTACTGAAGCTTTCTTT. Protein product: CSAAKVGIITEAFF.

This clonotype showed up just a few times. V and J are TRBV2 and TRBJ2-3; TRBD2 matches at 12 bases. Germline CDR1 reads SNHLY; CDR2 reads FYNNEI. CDR3 size: 18 residues. V shed 4 bases, J shed 4 bases, and the junction held 12 bases outside the gene matches. Written as DNA, the CDR3 is TGTGCCAGCAGTGGTAGTAGGCTAGCGGGGGGGTTGGCAGATACGCAGTATTTT. Its protein product is CASSGSRLAGGLADTQYF. Drawing the rest from reference TRBV2 and TRBJ2-3, the complete variable domain is EPEVTQTPSHQVTQMGQEVILRCVPISNHLYFYWYRQILGQKVEFLVSFYNNEISEKSEIFDDQFSVERPDGSNFTLKIRSTKLEDSAMYFCASSGSRLAGGLADTQYFGPGTRLTVL.

Details on this clonotype: A much larger clone lies a single base off, so this may be a read error. The chain is built from TRBV11-1 and TRBJ2-5, with D tentatively TRBD2 (5 bases). CDR3 length: 15 residues. Trimming took off 5 bases at V and 7 bases at J, with 20 bases between the two ends. The germline V gene has CDR1 SGHAT and CDR2 FQDESV (reference sequence). The DNA of the CDR3 is TGTGCCAGCAGCCCTGAGCGGTTAATGGAAGGGACCCAGTACTTC. Translated, it gives CASSPERLMEGTQYF.